The rows below give T cell receptor beta chains drawn from one sample of a study of blood T cells in healthy people across ages. TCRdb reprocessed the 5' RACE reads with MiXCR, giving one entry per CDR3 protein. The sample consists of under 1,000,000 distinct CDR3 sequences, around 34% of them appearing once. The sequencing sample was made of blood. Receptor source: a man aged 18-30 years in good health. Both conserved end residues are part of each CDR3. Expanded clones get a size class; other rows say once, few or many, or leave the size out.

V gene	J gene	clone size	CDR3 length	CDR3 protein
TRBV6-5	TRBJ2-7	-	14	CASSPRNRAYEQYF
TRBV4-2	TRBJ2-1	few	16	CASSQEGGGDQNEQFF
TRBV5-5	TRBJ2-3	-	13	CASSAPDTDTQYF
TRBV27	TRBJ1-5	-	15	CASRGTGGFNQPQHF
TRBV4-2	TRBJ2-7	-	15	CASSPGLVGGYEQYF
TRBV28	TRBJ2-5	-	15	CASSSPAALQKTQYF
TRBV20-1	TRBJ1-1	few	16	CSARDPWGGESTEAFF
TRBV2	TRBJ2-6	-	16	CASSLDRGGGANVLTF
TRBV20-1	TRBJ1-2	few	14	CSARDAPTGCGYTF
TRBV3-1	TRBJ2-5	few	17	CASSQEARDSHYNEQYF
TRBV18	TRBJ1-2	-	13	CASSPDQIYGYTF
TRBV30	TRBJ1-6	few	15	CAWSTRGSYNSPLHF
TRBV19	TRBJ2-5	-	13	CASRRGGQETQYF
TRBV20-1	TRBJ2-3	-	16	CSARGGGADSTDTQYF
TRBV20-1	TRBJ1-1	few	15	CSARKTGGFNSEAFF
TRBV11-2	TRBJ2-7	few	15	CASSYGTPTSYEQYF
TRBV10-3	TRBJ2-3	few	16	CAISESFGRRTDTQYF
TRBV12-3/TRBV12-4	TRBJ1-2	-	13	CASSLAPPYGYTF
TRBV6-6	TRBJ2-2	-	15	CAATPTGANTGELFF
TRBV12-3/TRBV12-4	TRBJ1-2	few	14	CASSLARADDGYTF
TRBV6-6	-	-	13	CASSNRPSYEQYF
TRBV5-5	TRBJ2-5	-	16	CASSYDDRVKYNEQYF
TRBV7-9	TRBJ2-1	-	15	CASSADRGRGNEQFF
TRBV27	TRBJ2-7	-	15	CASTHRGGAYDEQYF
TRBV27	TRBJ2-7	many	13	CASSPTSGAEQYF
TRBV25-1	TRBJ2-5	once	15	CASSEAGDSQETQYF